The clone carrying this TCR beta chain was picked up a small number of times. Libraries were prepared by immunoSEQ multiplex PCR; TCRdb keeps only in-frame clonotypes and omits some of them. The table records fewer than 150,000 clones, roughly four fifths of them present only once. This record comes from a study of blood T cell repertoires in COVID-19. On the study more broadly: Sources were T cells, B-cell-depleted T cells, or PBMCs; the material itself was cDNA or gDNA.

CDR3 length: 15 residues. V lost 2 bases to trimming and J lost 4 bases, with 14 bases between them. Looked up from germline, CDR1 is SGHDN and CDR2 is FVKESK. The participants were between about 18 and 89 years old and came from some 23 US areas. The sample was PBMCs or T cells enriched from blood (not recorded which). The TCR sequence derives from a man under 40 who had recovered from COVID-19. The rearrangement links TRBV14 to TRBJ1-1; D remains unclear. The CDR3, as DNA: TGTGCCAGCAGCCAAAACAGCCCCGCGCTCACTGAAGCTTTCTTT. Translating it yields CASSQNSPALTEAFF.